This T cell receptor (beta chain) was profiled in a study of T cells after yellow fever vaccination. Study findings and constraints: Clonotypes appearing in both CD4 and CD8 compartments existed, and their share was small.

With V trimmed by 2 bases and J by 3 bases, 3 bases remained unmatched. The CDR3 runs 15 residues. In germline, CDR1 is MDHEN, CDR2 SYDVKM. As regards this clonotype: The antigen remains undetermined.

TCRdb ran MiXCR on the 5' RACE reads and lists one entry per CDR3 protein. The sample shows about 130,000 distinct CDR3 sequences, roughly 6.7% of them seen only once. This receptor was taken from a man in his late teens or twenties who received the YFV17D yellow fever vaccine. The V gene is TRBV28, the J gene TRBJ2-1; 8 bases line up with TRBD2. The material was CD4+ T cells sorted from PBMCs, obtained 9 to 11 days after the first yellow fever vaccination. CDR3 nucleotides: TGTGCCAGCAGTTTAGGCGGGGGGCGCTACAATGAGCAGTTCTTC. Protein product: CASSLGGGRYNEQFF.